What follows are 27 T cell receptor beta chains derived from one specimen sequenced in a study of shared clonotypes between healthy human individuals. Some clones are missing from TCRdb's copy, which holds only in-frame ones; the method was immunoSEQ multiplex PCR. The sample yields 2.5 million or so clones, around nine tenths seen once. The specimen was naive CD4+ T cells sorted from blood. Stated subset: CD45RA+ positively selected. These receptors all come from a man aged 18 to 30 in good health.

The V gene is TRBV5-1, the J gene TRBJ2-3, with TRBD2 matching 11 bases. The CDR3 has 16 amino acids. V lost 4 bases and J lost 0; bases outside the gene matches: 4. CDR1 and CDR2 from the germline V gene are SGHRS and YFSETQ. This chain's CDR3 is CASSRWTSGSTDTQYF. The CDR3 nucleotides read TGCGCCAGCAGCCGTTGGACTAGCGGGAGCACAGATACGCAGTATTTT.

J is TRBJ2-7 and V is TRBV2; a weak D match, TRBD1 (6 bases). Trimming removed 10 bases from V and 2 bases from J, with 18 bases in between. Germline V CDR1 and CDR2: SNHLY, FYNNEI. The CDR3 runs 14 residues. The CDR3 nucleotides are TGTGCCACCCTGGACAGACACGGGCCCTACGAGCAGTACTTC. Its protein product is CATLDRHGPYEQYF.

This clone came up once. Additional DNA sequences in this sample encode the identical CDR3. The chain uses TRBV5-1 and TRBJ1-1; D not resolved. The CDR3 loop spans 13 amino acids. V dropped 5 bases and J dropped 1 base, with 9 bases sitting between them. CDR1 is SGHRS, CDR2 YFSETQ, per germline. CDR3 protein: CASSSTANTEAFF. CDR3 bases: TGCGCCAGCAGTTCTACAGCGAACACTGAAGCTTTCTTT.

The chain has TRBV5-4 and TRBJ1-5, with D tentatively TRBD1 (5 bases). V was shortened by 0 bases and J by 1 base, with 8 bases between the two germline ends. The CDR3 contains 15 residues. Germline V gene data show CDR1 as SGHNT and CDR2 as YYREEE (reference sequence). The CDR3, as DNA: TGTGCCAGCAGCTTGGACCAGGGAAGCAATCAGCCCCAGCATTTT. Protein: CASSLDQGSNQPQHF. The whole variable domain, remainder taken from reference TRBV5-4 and TRBJ1-5, is ETGVTQSPTHLIKTRGQQVTLRCSSQSGHNTVSWYQQALGQGPQFIFQYYREEENGRGNFPPRFSGLQFPNYSSELNVNALELDDSALYLCASSLDQGSNQPQHFGDGTRLSIL.

The V and J genes are TRBV5-1 and TRBJ2-4; 15 bases agree with TRBD2. With V trimmed by 4 bases and J by 4 bases, 3 bases remained unmatched. Germline assignment: CDR1 SGHRS and CDR2 YFSETQ. The CDR3 runs 16 residues. CDR3 sequence (DNA): TGCGCCAGCAGCCCGGGACTAGCGGGGGGAAAAAACATTCAGTACTTC. This translates into CASSPGLAGGKNIQYF.

The rearrangement uses TRBV19 and TRBJ1-3; a weak D match, TRBD1 (5 bases). This CDR3 comprises 14 residues. The germline V and J ends were trimmed by 6 bases and 4 bases, with 13 bases remaining between them. The germline V gene has CDR1 LNHDA and CDR2 SQIVND (reference sequence). As DNA, the CDR3 is TGTGCCAGTAGCTCCGGGGACGTCGGAAACACCATATATTTT. It specifies CASSSGDVGNTIYF.

The chain combines TRBV9 with TRBJ2-7, with 8 bases aligning to TRBD2. The CDR3 is 18 residues long. Germline-derived CDR1 and CDR2 are SGDLS and YYNGEE. V trimming: 0 bases; J trimming: 6 bases; junction bases outside the gene matches: 17. This CDR3 reads CASSVGSGPGGPGGEQYF. The CDR3 nucleotides read TGTGCCAGCAGCGTAGGGTCCGGGCCGGGAGGGCCGGGAGGCGAGCAGTACTTC.

Of note for this clone: Other DNA sequences of this sample code for an identical CDR3. This rearrangement joins TRBV5-5 to TRBJ1-1, with D unclear. Germline CDR1 and CDR2: SGHKS and YYEKEE (reference sequence). This CDR3 region has 13 residues. Trimming stripped 4 bases from V and 1 base from J, with 8 bases between. CDR3 sequence reads: CASSLNWNTEAFF. The CDR3 DNA follows: TGTGCCAGCAGCCTCAACTGGAACACTGAAGCTTTCTTT.

This rearrangement joins TRBV5-4 to TRBJ2-5, with D perhaps being TRBD1 or TRBD2 (7 bases each). The germline V and J ends were trimmed by 4 bases and 5 bases, with 12 bases remaining between them. CDR3 length: 13 residues. Germline V CDR1 and CDR2: SGHNT, YYREEE (reference sequence). CDR3 DNA: TGTGCCAGCAGCCCCAGGGGGGGGGAGACCCAGTACTTC. Translating gives CASSPRGGETQYF. The variable domain in full, with the rest retrieved from reference TRBV5-4 and TRBJ2-5, is ETGVTQSPTHLIKTRGQQVTLRCSSQSGHNTVSWYQQALGQGPQFIFQYYREEENGRGNFPPRFSGLQFPNYSSELNVNALELDDSALYLCASSPRGGETQYFGPGTRLLVL.

This clone was seen once. The same CDR3 can be traced to other DNA sequences in this sample. The rearrangement links TRBV5-1 to TRBJ2-7; tentatively, D is TRBD1 (5 bases). Looked up from germline, CDR1 is SGHRS and CDR2 is YFSETQ. The CDR3 runs to 13 residues. V was shortened by 1 base and J by 2 bases, with 7 bases between the two germline ends. The CDR3 reads CASSLKGTYEQYF. CDR3 in DNA: TGCGCCAGCAGCTTGAAGGGGACCTACGAGCAGTACTTC.

The chain couples TRBV5-1 to TRBJ2-1; D is perhaps TRBD1 (6 bases). Trimming cost V 0 bases and J 8 bases, with 15 bases left between them. Germline V CDR1 and CDR2: SGHRS, YFSETQ. This CDR3 spans 15 amino acids. Here the CDR3 reads CASSLGQGIVDEQFF. CDR3 coding DNA: TGCGCCAGCAGCTTGGGGCAGGGGATCGTCGATGAGCAGTTCTTC.

The gene calls are TRBV25-1 and TRBJ2-3; D unclear. Trimming took 6 bases from V and 3 from J, leaving 13 bases between them. Germline CDR1 and CDR2: MGHDK and SYGVNS. The CDR3 contains 14 residues. CDR3: CASRGWTETDTQYF. The CDR3 DNA reads as TGTGCCAGCAGGGGCTGGACGGAAACAGATACGCAGTATTTT. Complete variable domain (other parts from reference TRBV25-1 and TRBJ2-3): EADIYQTPRYLVIGTGKKITLECSQTMGHDKMYWYQQDPGMELHLIHYSYGVNSTEKGDLSSESTVSRIRTEHFPLTLESARPSHTSQYLCASRGWTETDTQYFGPGTRLTVL.

This clone was seen just once. The chain recombines TRBV6-6 with TRBJ2-5; TRBD1 is a possible D gene (5 bases). CDR1 is MNHNY, CDR2 SVGAGI, per germline (reference sequence). CDR3 length: 15 residues. Trimming took 0 bases from V and 2 from J, leaving 10 bases between them. The CDR3 is CASSYSIGVQETQYF. The CDR3 DNA is TGTGCCAGCAGTTACTCGATAGGGGTTCAAGAGACCCAGTACTTC.

The rearrangement uses TRBV6-6 and TRBJ2-7; 8 bases align to TRBD2. With 0 bases clipped from V and 7 bases from J, the junction kept 11 bases outside the gene matches. CDR3 length: 16 amino acids. Germline loops: CDR1 MNHNY, CDR2 SVGAGI (reference sequence). CDR3 in amino acids: CASSYSGPAGVGEQYF. The DNA of the CDR3 is TGTGCCAGCAGTTACTCAGGGCCAGCGGGAGTGGGAGAGCAGTACTTC.

Concerning this clone itself: Within the sample, other DNA sequences also encode this same CDR3. The chain combines TRBV5-1 with TRBJ1-1; D not resolved. The V end was cut by 4 bases, the J end by 1 base, with 11 bases between. CDR1 is SGHRS and CDR2 is YFSETQ in the germline V gene. This CDR3 is 14 amino acids long. As DNA, the CDR3 is TGCGCCAGCAGCCCGGGTGGAGCGAACACTGAAGCTTTCTTT. It encodes CASSPGGANTEAFF.

The gene calls are TRBV18 and TRBJ2-2; 7 bases align to TRBD2. Trimming cost V 6 bases and J 4 bases; bases outside gene matches: 11. CDR3 size: 16 residues. Germline assignment: CDR1 KGHSH and CDR2 LQKENI. CDR3 region: CASSPAGSGATGELFF. DNA of the CDR3: TGTGCCAGCTCCCCCGCCGGGAGCGGGGCCACCGGGGAGCTGTTTTTT.

Concerning this clone: In the same sample, other DNA sequences code for this CDR3. The V call is TRBV18, the J call TRBJ2-1; tentative D call: TRBD2 (5 bases). CDR1 and CDR2 (germline): KGHSH, LQKENI. Trimming removed 3 bases from V and 0 bases from J, with 9 bases in between. The CDR3 length is 15 residues. The CDR3 loop reads CASSPTGSSYNEQFF. CDR3 DNA: TGTGCCAGCTCACCTACGGGGAGCTCCTACAATGAGCAGTTCTTC.

This rearrangement joins TRBV5-1 to TRBJ2-3, with D uncertain. Trimming removed 3 bases from V and 6 bases from J, with 14 bases in between. Germline lookup yields CDR1 SGHRS and CDR2 YFSETQ. This CDR3 spans 14 amino acids. CDR3 nucleotide sequence: TGCGCCAGCAGCTCGGGCTTGGTGGGGGATACGCAGTATTTT. Its protein product is CASSSGLVGDTQYF.

The chain employs TRBV2 and TRBJ1-4, with D hard to call. CDR1 and CDR2 from the germline V gene are SNHLY and FYNNEI. V gave up 6 bases and J gave up 0 bases, with 14 bases separating them. This CDR3 spans 16 amino acids. The CDR3 DNA reads TGTGCCAGCAGGAGCAACCCCCTTGCAACTAATGAAAAACTGTTTTTT. This codes for CASRSNPLATNEKLFF.

The chain has TRBV7-9 and TRBJ2-3; D is unresolved. V was cut by 1 base and J by 4 bases, with 15 bases left in between. Germline V CDR1 and CDR2: SEHNR, FQNEAQ (reference sequence). The CDR3 is made up of 16 amino acids. The CDR3 coding sequence is TGTGCCAGCAGCTTAGACCGGGCGATAGGGTCAGATACGCAGTATTTT. Protein sequence: CASSLDRAIGSDTQYF.

Here the CDR3 reads CSARVVTDTQYF. The CDR3 DNA is TGCAGCGCAAGAGTGGTGACAGATACGCAGTATTTT. The genes are TRBV29-1 and TRBJ2-3; D gene unclear. Trimming took 7 bases from V and 3 from J, leaving 11 bases between them. Germline V gives CDR1 SQVTM, CDR2 ANQGSEA. The CDR3 sequence is 12 residues long.

The rearrangement links TRBV28 to TRBJ2-1; 7 nucleotides match TRBD2. The V gene's germline CDR1 is MDHEN and CDR2 SYDVKM. V lost 2 bases to trimming and J lost 7 bases; unmatched junction nucleotides: 14. The CDR3 covers 17 residues. CDR3 DNA: TGTGCCAGCAGTTTAAGAGGGGATTTTGGCGGGGGTAATGAGCAGTTCTTC. This translates into CASSLRGDFGGGNEQFF.

V usage is TRBV27 and J usage is TRBJ2-7; 9 nucleotides line up with TRBD2. This CDR3 region has 16 residues. From germline, CDR1 is MNHEY and CDR2 SMNVEV (reference sequence). Germline trimming cut 3 bases from V and 7 bases from J; bases unmatched to any gene: 13. The CDR3 loop reads CASSFPGAGGPGEQYF. The CDR3 DNA sequence: TGTGCCAGCAGTTTCCCCGGGGCGGGAGGGCCGGGTGAGCAGTACTTC.

The chain is built from TRBV19 and TRBJ1-1; TRBD1 matches at 7 bases. The J segment lost 0 bases and the V segment lost 9 bases, leaving 10 bases of the junction unmatched. The CDR3 consists of 15 residues. Germline V gene sequence: CDR1 LNHDA, CDR2 SQIVND (reference sequence). DNA for the CDR3: TGTGCCAGCCAACTTAGACAGGGCCTGAACACTGAAGCTTTCTTT. It translates to CASQLRQGLNTEAFF.

This clone was counted between two and nine times. CDR3: CASSEISVAEAFF. The CDR3 DNA follows: TGCGCCAGCAGTGAAATTTCTGTTGCTGAAGCTTTCTTT. V gene TRBV10-2 combines with J gene TRBJ1-1; D is uncertain. V shed 3 bases and J shed 6 bases, with 11 bases lying between them. Per the germline V gene, CDR1 is WSHSY and CDR2 is SAAADI. The CDR3 length is 13 residues.

The V call is TRBV5-1, the J call TRBJ1-1, with D possibly matching TRBD1 (6 bases). Germline loops: CDR1 SGHRS, CDR2 YFSETQ. The CDR3 has 14 residues. With 4 bases removed from V and 7 bases from J, the gap between germline ends came to 17 bases. In DNA form, the CDR3 reads TGCGCCAGCAGCCCTGACGGACAGTGGGGTGAAGCTTTCTTT. It codes for CASSPDGQWGEAFF. Full variable domain (remainder filled in from reference TRBV5-1 and TRBJ1-1): KAGVTQTPRYLIKTRGQQVTLSCSPISGHRSVSWYQQTPGQGLQFLFEYFSETQRNKGNFPGRFSGRQFSNSRSEMNVSTLELGDSALYLCASSPDGQWGEAFFGQGTRLTVV.

The chain couples TRBV4-1 to TRBJ2-7; D gene uncertain. The CDR3 consists of 17 residues. The V end was cut by 0 bases, the J end by 3 bases, with 18 bases between. Germline values: CDR1 MGHRA, CDR2 YSYEKL. The CDR3 DNA sequence: TGCGCCAGCAGCCAAGAAGGTATGGGCAATAGCAACTACGAGCAGTACTTC. This encodes CASSQEGMGNSNYEQYF.